This paragraph covers one T cell receptor (beta chain) sequence. Its matching antigen is unknown. The CDR3 consists of 16 residues. With 5 bases clipped from V and 1 base from J, the junction kept 9 bases outside the gene matches. Germline V CDR1 and CDR2: MNHEY, SMNVEV (reference sequence). The entry originates in a study of cytomegalovirus exposure and HLA in healthy donors. Looking at the study overall: Earlier work reported roughly 120 million unique TCR beta sequences from 150 million to 200 million T cells. General study findings and limits: The authors considered a cluster of highly shared sequence variants likely to be a sequencing artifact. In vitro testing confirmed three CMV-associated chains as specific for CMV antigens. The authors later linked a missense DCLRE1C variant to TCR beta V- and J-gene trimming.

PCR was performed using 60 Vbeta and 13 Jbeta primers. The table came from immunoSEQ multiplex PCR; TCRdb's copy has only in-frame clones and leaves some out. The table records some 170,000 clones, approximately 85% of them present only once. The chain combines TRBV27 with TRBJ2-3; 7 bases are a match to TRBD1. The sequence derives from a girl aged 2-9 years in good health and CMV-seropositive. The sequenced material came from PBMCs. The CDR3 DNA reads TGTGCCAGCAGTCCCGGGACAGTTAGTGGCACAGATACGCAGTATTTT. It codes for CASSPGTVSGTDTQYF.